Below, 10 T cell receptor beta chains from the same sample are listed, as sequenced in a study of T cell responses to AZD1222 COVID-19 vaccine. The assay was immunoSEQ multiplex PCR, and TCRdb's table has in-frame clones only and misses some. The sample lists approximately 160,000 clones; approximately 88% were seen once. This specimen consisted of peripheral blood, obtained on day 0 of AZD1222 vaccination. The source of these receptors is an adult in good health.

V and J are TRBV5-1 and TRBJ1-2; D is ambiguous. The CDR3 totals 12 residues. Between the trimmed V and J ends, which lost 4 bases and 3 bases, there was a span of 7 bases. Per the germline V gene, CDR1 is SGHRS and CDR2 is YFSETQ. The CDR3 bases are TGCGCCAGCAGCCAATCCGACTATGGCTACACCTTC. As protein: CASSQSDYGYTF.

V and J are TRBV6-5 and TRBJ1-2; D not certain. The V gene lost 6 bases and the J gene lost 1 base, with 9 bases spanning the gap. Germline V lookup: CDR1 MNHEY, CDR2 SVGAGI. The CDR3 consists of 13 residues. The CDR3 DNA is TGTGCCAGCAGCGGTGGCAGTAACTATGGCTACACCTTC. Translating it yields CASSGGSNYGYTF.

The chain is built from TRBV6-5 and TRBJ1-1; D unresolved. Germline assignment: CDR1 MNHEY and CDR2 SVGAGI. V was pared by 4 bases and J by 6 bases, with 9 bases between. The CDR3 has 12 amino acids. CDR3 coding DNA: TGTGCCAGCAGTTCCCTAGGCGCTGAAGCTTTCTTT. This translates into CASSSLGAEAFF.

The chain couples TRBV10-3 to TRBJ2-5; 12 bases are shared with TRBD2. Germline V CDR1 and CDR2: ENHRY, SYGVKD. The CDR3 is 16 amino acids. V shed 6 bases, J shed 6 bases, and the junction held 11 bases outside the gene matches. In DNA, the CDR3 is TGTGCCATCAGCCCAACCGTGACTAGCGGGAGTCAGACCCAGTACTTC. It encodes CAISPTVTSGSQTQYF.

Written as DNA, the CDR3 is TGCGCCAGCAGCCAAGTGGGGGTCACCGGGGAGCTGTTTTTT. It specifies CASSQVGVTGELFF. V and J are TRBV4-3 and TRBJ2-2; D may match TRBD1 or TRBD2 (5 bases each). Germline V gene sequence: CDR1 LGHNA, CDR2 YSLEER. The V and J ends lost 1 base and 4 bases respectively, with 7 bases between them. This CDR3 is built from 14 residues.

The J gene is TRBJ1-3, the V gene TRBV6-8, with no clear D. Trimming stripped 7 bases from V and 1 base from J, with 20 bases between. CDR3 length: 17 amino acids. CDR1 MNHGY and CDR2 SAAAGT come from the germline V gene. Here the CDR3 DNA reads TGTGCCAGCACCCACCGTCCCGACAATCGGTCTGGAAACACCATATATTTT. Translation: CASTHRPDNRSGNTIYF.

The table lists this clone with a few counts. The gene calls are TRBV4-2 and TRBJ2-2; possibly TRBD2 for D (6 bases). The germline V and J ends were trimmed by 0 bases and 4 bases, with 12 bases remaining between them. There are 16 residues in the CDR3. Germline CDR1 is LGHNA and CDR2 is YNFKEQ. This chain's CDR3 is CASSQDRGAGTGELFF. In nucleotides, the CDR3 is TGTGCCAGCAGCCAAGACCGGGGAGCGGGCACCGGGGAGCTGTTTTTT.

This clone was counted a few times. The chain recombines TRBV9 with TRBJ1-1; 9 bases match TRBD1. The CDR3 covers 16 residues. The germline V gene has CDR1 SGDLS and CDR2 YYNGEE. V lost 2 bases to trimming and J lost 6 bases; unmatched junction nucleotides: 11. The CDR3 sequence is CASSVDPRGQGSEAFF. CDR3 sequence (DNA): TGTGCCAGCAGCGTGGACCCTAGGGGACAGGGATCTGAAGCTTTCTTT. Using reference TRBV9 and TRBJ1-1 for the parts outside the CDR3, the full variable domain is DSGVTQTPKHLITATGQRVTLRCSPRSGDLSVYWYQQSLDQGLQFLIQYYNGEERAKGNILERFSAQQFPDLHSELNLSSLELGDSALYFCASSVDPRGQGSEAFFGQGTRLTVV.

This clone was counted only a few times. The CDR3 spells CASSPGVRTNEKLFF. The CDR3 DNA is TGTGCCAGCAGCCCGGGGGTACGAACTAATGAAAAACTGTTTTTT. This chain connects TRBV9 to TRBJ1-4; tentative D call: TRBD1 (5 bases). Trimming pared 4 bases from V and 1 base from J, leaving 11 bases between. The CDR3 is made up of 15 amino acids. From germline, CDR1 is SGDLS and CDR2 YYNGEE.

The chain has TRBV5-4 and TRBJ2-1, with TRBD2 matching 16 bases. Germline assignment: CDR1 SGHNT and CDR2 YYREEE (reference sequence). The V gene end was trimmed by 4 bases and the J gene end by 10 bases; junction bases not matched to a gene: 11. This CDR3 has 17 amino acids. The CDR3 is CASSMGGTSGRVQEQFF. The CDR3 bases are TGTGCCAGCAGCATGGGGGGGACTAGCGGGAGGGTACAGGAGCAGTTCTTC.